This T cell receptor beta chain was identified in a study of T cell changes during pregnancy in multiple sclerosis. Method: immunoSEQ multiplex PCR; TCRdb's copy keeps in-frame clones and lacks some. The sample contains about 68,000 clones, roughly 92% of which appear only once. The length of the CDR3 is 15 residues. Per the germline V gene, CDR1 is MNHNY and CDR2 is SVGAGI (reference sequence). J was trimmed by 2 bases and V by 6 bases; bases with no gene match: 7. Material: peripheral blood, obtained after pregnancy. The chain is built from TRBV6-6 and TRBJ2-7; 10 bases agree with TRBD2. This receptor was identified in a female donor in good health, enrolled as a control in a pregnancy study. The CDR3 region has the DNA TGTGCCAGCAGGACGGGGACTAGCGCACCCTACGAGCAGTACTTC. Protein product: CASRTGTSAPYEQYF.